The following is a T cell receptor (beta chain) sequence with its context. This clone was counted a few times. Its antigen has not been determined. One base away there is no much larger clone; base qualities are not given. Per the germline V gene, SQVTM is the CDR1 and ANQGSEA is the CDR2. CDR3 length: 14 amino acids, cysteine to phenylalanine. This entry keeps only the CDR3 DNA: 42 bases, framed from base 1. The junction carries 12 bases between V and J, which are trimmed by 3 bases and 2 bases respectively. To sequence the TCRbeta CDR3 region, genomic DNA was isolated from the sorted cells. TCRbeta CDR3 regions were sequenced using the immunoSEQ Assay. Drawn from immuneACCESS, this table holds only the in-frame rearrangements with V and J called that TCRdb kept. Clones are partly lost; checked studies trace under half to an unresolved V gene and leave the rest unexplained. The sample contains around 68,000 clones, approximately 89% of them found a single time. The ten largest account for approximately 2.1% of the sample.

These data are taken from a study of OX40 agonist ivuxolimab in advanced cancers. Regarding the study in general: Ivuxolimab was a fully human IgG2 agonistic monoclonal antibody targeting the costimulatory receptor OX40 (CD134). Intravenous ivuxolimab was administered to patients every 2 weeks at six dose levels: 0.01, 0.1, 0.3, 1.5, 3 and 10 mg/kg. Three dose-escalation patients achieved partial responses, one with hepatocellular carcinoma and two with cutaneous melanoma. The monotherapy dose-escalation portion (N ≈ 55 patients) of the phase I ivuxolimab trial is reported in the paper. The dose-escalation cohort was around 84% male with a mean age of approximately 60 years, ranging from roughly 23 to 85. Prior anti-PD-1, anti-PD-L1 or anti-CTLA-4 therapy was permitted, and checkpoint inhibitors had been received by more than 35% of dose-escalation patients. Among the roughly 50 dose-escalation patients, around 20 had hepatocellular carcinoma, about 15 melanoma, 9 renal cell carcinoma and 9 head and neck cancer. Peripheral TCRbeta sequencing was intended to test whether TCR sequence diversity was altered and clonal T-cell expansion was caused by ivuxolimab. Points the paper makes about the study in general: After ivuxolimab, CD8+ T cells had more expanded clones than CD4+ T cells on average. Clonal expansion of both CD4+ and CD8+ blood T cells was observed from baseline to week 6 at doses 0.1 to 3.0 mg/kg. Which antigens the clonally expanded peripheral T cells were specific for was not determined. Low levels of normalized T-cell clonal expansion were also seen in some patients who did not respond. Partial responders in the 0.1-3.0 mg/kg groups had among the lowest normalized peripheral clonal expansion, especially among CD8+ T cells.

Patients with autoimmune disease history or receiving systemic immunosuppression were excluded from the trial. Peripheral blood for TCR sequencing was collected from all dose cohorts at baseline, on cycle 4 day 1, and on cycle 7 day 1. Samples came from an open-label, multicenter, first-in-human phase I dose-escalation trial of ivuxolimab. Adults with locally advanced or metastatic head and neck squamous cell, hepatocellular, melanoma or renal cell carcinoma were enrolled in the trial. Before TCR sequencing, CD4+ T cells and CD8+ T cells from peripheral blood were sorted into separate populations. Sequenced here: CD4+ or CD8+ T cells sorted from blood, sampled in a trial of the OX40 agonist ivuxolimab. The receptor chain draws on TRBV29-1 and TRBJ2-3, with the D gene tentatively TRBD1 or TRBD2, based on 5 matching bases in each. The source is an adult with an advanced solid tumor such as melanoma, head and neck, liver or kidney cancer. The sequence in DNA is TGCAGCGTTGATTATGGGGGATACACAGATACGCAGTATTTT. Its product reads: CSVDYGGYTDTQYF.